What follows are 19 T cell receptor beta chains derived from one specimen sequenced in a study of blood T cell repertoires in COVID-19. The data were produced by immunoSEQ multiplex PCR, yet TCRdb's version contains in-frame clones alone and is incomplete. The table lists approximately 280,000 clones, around 90% of them singletons, with 1.5% to 2% in the top ten. Sequencing input: PBMCs or T cells enriched from blood (not recorded which). All receptors come from a woman aged 18-29 years with acute COVID-19.

The V gene is TRBV30, the J gene TRBJ1-2, with D possibly TRBD1 on 5 matching bases. Looked up from germline, CDR1 is GTSNPN and CDR2 is SVGIG (reference sequence). V dropped 8 bases and J dropped 4 bases, with 8 bases sitting between them. CDR3 length: 10 amino acids. The CDR3 DNA is TGTGCCGGGCAGGGCTATGGCTACACCTTC. This codes for CAGQGYGYTF.

V is TRBV5-4 and J is TRBJ2-5; no clear D. V was clipped by 4 bases and J by 2 bases, with 12 bases between them. Looked up from germline, CDR1 is SGHNT and CDR2 is YYREEE (reference sequence). The CDR3 loop spans 14 amino acids. In DNA form, the CDR3 reads TGTGCCAGCAGCCTCCGAGCAAATCAAGAGACCCAGTACTTC. As protein: CASSLRANQETQYF.

The chain employs TRBV2 and TRBJ1-5, with 7 positions matching TRBD1. This CDR3 contains 16 residues. V gave up 8 bases and J gave up 5 bases; unmatched junction bases: 15. Per the germline V gene, CDR1 is SNHLY and CDR2 is FYNNEI. In nucleotides, the CDR3 is TGTGCCAGCGGAGGGGGTCGACAGGGCAGCCATCAGCCCCAGCATTTT. Translating gives CASGGGRQGSHQPQHF.

This chain uses TRBV6-2 or TRBV6-3 with TRBJ2-7; 9 bases are shared with TRBD1. Looked up from germline, CDR1 is MNHEY and CDR2 is SVGEGT. J gave up 3 bases and V 2 bases, and 8 bases lay outside the gene matches. The CDR3 is made up of 16 amino acids. For the CDR3, the DNA is TGTGCCAGCAGTTACCGCACAGGGGGCATACGCTACGAGCAGTACTTC. It encodes CASSYRTGGIRYEQYF.

V and J are TRBV19 and TRBJ1-1; no reliable D call. Germline V gene lookup returns CDR1 LNHDA and CDR2 SQIVND (reference sequence). The CDR3 loop spans 17 amino acids. The V end was cut by 3 bases, the J end by 2 bases, with 19 bases between. CDR3 protein: CASSIVLFREINTEAFF. The CDR3 region has the DNA TGTGCCAGTAGTATTGTATTGTTTCGGGAGATTAACACTGAAGCTTTCTTT.

The V gene is TRBV18, the J gene TRBJ2-6; no clear D gene. Germline assignment: CDR1 KGHSH and CDR2 LQKENI. This CDR3 spans 14 amino acids. V was clipped by 6 bases and J by 4 bases, with 10 bases between them. The CDR3: CASSLSVGANVLTF. Here the CDR3 DNA reads TGTGCCAGCTCCCTCTCGGTCGGGGCCAACGTCCTGACTTTC.

The J gene is TRBJ1-2, the V gene TRBV7-9; D might be TRBD1 (5 bases). Trimming shortened V by 1 base and J by 3 bases, and 12 bases separated the two germline ends. The CDR3 loop spans 15 amino acids. Germline V gene lookup returns CDR1 SEHNR and CDR2 FQNEAQ (reference sequence). For the CDR3, the DNA is TGTGCCAGCAGCTTAGAAGCCGGGACTTACTATGGCTACACCTTC. It encodes CASSLEAGTYYGYTF.

The chain carries TRBV2 and TRBJ2-1, with 8 nucleotides matching TRBD2. Per the germline V gene, CDR1 is SNHLY and CDR2 is FYNNEI. V lost 6 bases and J lost 7; bases outside the gene matches: 8. This CDR3 is 14 amino acids long. The CDR3 bases are TGTGCCAGCAGCGCAAGCGGGAGAGGAAATGAGCAGTTCTTC. Protein: CASSASGRGNEQFF.

The chain employs TRBV9 and TRBJ2-1; 12 positions agree with TRBD2. Germline V gene data show CDR1 as SGDLS and CDR2 as YYNGEE. The CDR3 is made up of 14 amino acids. The J segment lost 5 bases and the V segment lost 8 bases, leaving 5 bases of the junction unmatched. In DNA form, the CDR3 reads TGTGCCAGTACGACTAGCGGGAGAGACAATGAGCAGTTCTTC. Its translation: CASTTSGRDNEQFF.

The chain employs TRBV5-1 and TRBJ2-1; TRBD2 matches at 9 bases. CDR1 and CDR2 from the germline V gene are SGHRS and YFSETQ. The CDR3 covers 15 residues. The junction had 2 bases not matched to a gene; V was cut back by 0 bases and J by 4 bases. CDR3 in amino acids: CASSLALAGYNEQFF. The CDR3, as DNA: TGCGCCAGCAGCTTGGCGCTAGCGGGATACAATGAGCAGTTCTTC.

This chain links TRBV9 with TRBJ1-6; 7 bases fit TRBD1. In germline, CDR1 is SGDLS, CDR2 YYNGEE. The CDR3 extends over 14 amino acids. With V trimmed by 3 bases and J by 9 bases, 6 bases remained unmatched. The CDR3 loop is CASSAGGGVSPLHF. DNA for the CDR3: TGTGCCAGCAGCGCAGGGGGAGGAGTTTCACCCCTCCACTTT.

V gene TRBV7-2 combines with J gene TRBJ2-7; D is perhaps TRBD1 (6 bases). V was clipped by 4 bases and J by 4 bases, with 17 bases between them. The CDR3 covers 15 residues. Germline assignment: CDR1 SGHTA and CDR2 FQGNSA. The CDR3 here is CASSSERQARYEQYF. The CDR3 nucleotides read TGTGCCAGCAGCTCCGAACGACAGGCCCGATACGAGCAGTACTTC.

The V gene is TRBV27, the J gene TRBJ1-1, with D perhaps TRBD1 (6 bases). The CDR3 totals 14 residues. Trimming removed 3 bases at V and 4 bases at J, with 12 bases between. Germline V gene sequence: CDR1 MNHEY, CDR2 SMNVEV (reference sequence). The CDR3 region has the DNA TGTGCCAGCAGTTTGGGGGGGCAAGGCACTGAAGCTTTCTTT. It codes for CASSLGGQGTEAFF.

This clone was seen more than once but under ten times. The chain couples TRBV6-4 to TRBJ2-3; 10 bases match TRBD2. The CDR3 has 16 residues. Germline lookup yields CDR1 MRHNA and CDR2 SNTAGT. V was pared by 3 bases and J by 2 bases, with 5 bases of the junction left unmatched. CDR3 sequence reads: CASSEEAGGNTDTQYF. In DNA, the CDR3 is TGTGCCAGCAGTGAGGAAGCGGGAGGGAACACAGATACGCAGTATTTT.

This chain joins TRBV28 and TRBJ2-7; D gene uncertain. The CDR3 covers 14 residues. CDR1 is MDHEN, CDR2 SYDVKM, per germline. With 6 bases removed from V and 0 bases from J, the gap between germline ends came to 12 bases. DNA for the CDR3: TGTGCCAGCAGGGAGCAACTCTCCTCCTACGAGCAGTACTTC. This codes for CASREQLSSYEQYF.

The rearrangement links TRBV4-1 to TRBJ2-1; no reliable D call. Germline values: CDR1 MGHRA, CDR2 YSYEKL. The V gene lost 0 bases and the J gene lost 0 bases, with 3 bases spanning the gap. This CDR3 spans 14 amino acids. The CDR3: CASSQDFSYNEQFF. The CDR3 region has the DNA TGCGCCAGCAGCCAAGACTTCTCCTACAATGAGCAGTTCTTC.

The chain uses TRBV12-3 or TRBV12-4 and TRBJ1-6; 7 nucleotides align to TRBD1. The CDR3 extends over 13 amino acids. With 7 bases clipped from V and 10 bases from J, the junction kept 7 bases outside the gene matches. The CDR3, as DNA: TGTGCCAGCAACCAACAGGGGCAGTCACCCCTCCACTTT. Translating it yields CASNQQGQSPLHF.

This CDR3 reads CASSTQQGLTDTQYF. The DNA of the CDR3 is TGTGCCAGCAGCACCCAACAGGGCCTCACAGATACGCAGTATTTT. The J gene is TRBJ2-3, the V gene TRBV7-6, with D maybe TRBD1 (6 bases). The CDR3 extends over 15 amino acids. The germline V and J ends were trimmed by 5 bases and 2 bases, with 14 bases remaining between them. CDR1 is SGHVS and CDR2 is FNYEAQ in the germline V gene.

The V gene is TRBV27, the J gene TRBJ2-3; 8 bases align to TRBD1. The CDR3 has 15 residues. Germline CDR1 and CDR2: MNHEY and SMNVEV (reference sequence). V was clipped by 9 bases and J by 2 bases; unmatched bases: 10. The CDR3 sequence: CASTPRTGSTDTQYF. The DNA for the CDR3 is TGTGCCAGTACCCCACGGACAGGGTCCACAGATACGCAGTATTTT.